The entry that follows covers one TCR beta chain sequence. The antigen remains unidentified. The CDR3 has 13 residues. V lost 7 bases, J lost 2 bases, and 5 bases stayed unmatched. Germline CDR1 reads SGHKS; CDR2 reads YYEKEE (reference sequence). Described treatment: over 15 received Ad26.COV2.S at low or high dose, single or two shots; five or six received placebo; per-sample allocation not given. Day 63 following the first vaccine or placebo injection was when the samples were taken. Generated by immunoSEQ multiplex PCR, the TCRdb table keeps only in-frame clones and is missing some. Among hundreds of thousands of clones listed, around 88% were seen once. This record comes from a study of Ad26.COV2.S vaccination and SARS-CoV-2 variants. The overall study: The donor was enrolled in the Ad26.COV2.S arm of the COV1001 trial. Doses of Ad26.COV2.S were injected into muscle once or twice, 56 days apart.

The study's findings and limits: It is possible that the TCR breadth and depth analyses underestimated the total T cell responses. A substantial breadth of spike-specific CD8+ and CD4+ T cell responses after vaccination has been reported.

The sequence came from a person aged 18-65 years who received the Ad26.COV2.S COVID-19 vaccine or a placebo. The material sequenced was peripheral blood, taken in a trial of Ad26.COV2.S vaccine versus placebo. The chain joins TRBV5-5 to TRBJ1-1; TRBD1 aligns across 7 bases. The CDR3 DNA follows: TGTGCCAGCCGCAGGGACAGAAACACTGAAGCTTTCTTT. This translates into CASRRDRNTEAFF.